The 4 T cell receptor beta chains reported below all come from one sample, sequenced in a study of shared clonotypes between healthy human individuals. The assay was immunoSEQ multiplex PCR, and TCRdb's table has in-frame clones only and misses some. The table records fewer than 850,000 clones, 72% of them present only once. The sequenced material came from memory CD4+ T cells sorted from blood. Subset indicated: CD45RA-negative fraction. Receptor source: a woman in her twenties or thirties in good health.

This clone was found a few times. Other DNA variants within this sample encode the same CDR3. V gene TRBV30 combines with J gene TRBJ1-5; D call uncertain. Germline values: CDR1 GTSNPN, CDR2 SVGIG (reference sequence). Trimming stripped 0 bases from V and 3 bases from J, with 6 bases between. The CDR3 spans 13 residues. The CDR3: CAWSVRNNQPQHF. CDR3 nucleotide sequence: TGTGCCTGGAGTGTACGAAACAATCAGCCCCAGCATTTT.

In regard to this clone: The same CDR3 is also encoded by other DNA sequences in this sample. The chain has TRBV5-1 and TRBJ2-5, with TRBD1 matching over 7 bases. V trimming: 0 bases; J trimming: 4 bases; junction bases outside the gene matches: 3. The CDR3 spans 14 residues. Germline V gene sequence: CDR1 SGHRS, CDR2 YFSETQ. CDR3 sequence reads: CASSLGSGGETQYF. The CDR3, as DNA: TGCGCCAGCAGCTTGGGCTCAGGGGGAGAGACCCAGTACTTC.

This chain uses TRBV7-9 with TRBJ2-2; TRBD1 matches at 7 bases. Germline CDR1 is SEHNR and CDR2 is FQNEAQ (reference sequence). With V trimmed by 5 bases and J by 2 bases, 5 bases remained unmatched. The CDR3 has 15 amino acids. For the CDR3, the DNA is TGTGCCAGCAGCAGCAGGGACAGTAACACCGGGGAGCTGTTTTTT. Translation: CASSSRDSNTGELFF.

Concerning this clone itself: It differs at one base from a far larger clone, so likely a read error. This sample includes further DNA sequences coding for the same CDR3. The CDR3 spells CASSLNTEAFF. The CDR3 nucleotides are TGTGCCAGCAGCCTGAACACTGAAGCTTTCTTT. The chain uses TRBV11-2 and TRBJ1-1, with D uncertain. The germline V gene has CDR1 SGHAT and CDR2 FQNNGV. This CDR3 contains 11 residues. V lost 5 bases and J 0 bases, leaving 1 base between the germline ends.